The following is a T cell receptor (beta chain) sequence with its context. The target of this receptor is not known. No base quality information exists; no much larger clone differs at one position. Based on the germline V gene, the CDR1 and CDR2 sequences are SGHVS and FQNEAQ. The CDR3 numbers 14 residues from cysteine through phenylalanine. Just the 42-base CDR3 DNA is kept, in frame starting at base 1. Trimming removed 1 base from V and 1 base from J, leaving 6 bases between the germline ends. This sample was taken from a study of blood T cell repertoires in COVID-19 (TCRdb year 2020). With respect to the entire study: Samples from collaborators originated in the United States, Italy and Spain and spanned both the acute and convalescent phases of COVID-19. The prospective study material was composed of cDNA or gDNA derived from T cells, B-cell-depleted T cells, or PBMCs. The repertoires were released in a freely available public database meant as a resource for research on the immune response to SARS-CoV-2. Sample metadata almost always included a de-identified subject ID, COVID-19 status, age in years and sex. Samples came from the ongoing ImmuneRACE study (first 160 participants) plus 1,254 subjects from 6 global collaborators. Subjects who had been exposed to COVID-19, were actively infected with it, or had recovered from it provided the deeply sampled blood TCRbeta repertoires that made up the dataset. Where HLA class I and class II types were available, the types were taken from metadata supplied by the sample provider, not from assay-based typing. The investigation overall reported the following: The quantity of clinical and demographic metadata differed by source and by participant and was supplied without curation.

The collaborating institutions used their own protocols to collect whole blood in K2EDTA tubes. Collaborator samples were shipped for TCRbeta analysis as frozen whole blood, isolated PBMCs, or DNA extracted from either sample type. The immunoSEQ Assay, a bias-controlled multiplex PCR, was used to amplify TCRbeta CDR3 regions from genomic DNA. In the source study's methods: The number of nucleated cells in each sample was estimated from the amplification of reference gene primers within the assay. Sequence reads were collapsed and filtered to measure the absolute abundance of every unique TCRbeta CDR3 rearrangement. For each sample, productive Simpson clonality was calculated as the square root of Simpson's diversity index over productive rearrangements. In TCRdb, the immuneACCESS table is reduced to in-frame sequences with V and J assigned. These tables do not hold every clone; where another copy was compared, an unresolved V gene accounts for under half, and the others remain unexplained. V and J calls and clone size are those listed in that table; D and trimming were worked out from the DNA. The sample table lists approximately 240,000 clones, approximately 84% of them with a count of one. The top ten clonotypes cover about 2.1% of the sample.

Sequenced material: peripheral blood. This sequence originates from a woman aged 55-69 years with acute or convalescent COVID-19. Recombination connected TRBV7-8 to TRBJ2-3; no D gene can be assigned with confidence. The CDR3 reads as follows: CASSLDVGTDTQYF. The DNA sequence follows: TGTGCCAGCAGCTTAGATGTAGGCACAGATACGCAGTATTTT.